This T cell receptor beta chain comes out of a study of T cells in Graves' hyperthyroidism and ophthalmopathy. As for this clonotype: The antigen remains undetermined.

Among ophthalmopathy patients, the Clinical Activity Score reached at least 3, the NOSPECS grade reached at least 4, and duration remained under 3 months. What was amplified from RNA transcripts were TCR beta CDR3 regions. Using the HTBI primer set, a first-round RT-PCR was run on the TCR CDR3. In TCRdb, the multiplex PCR reads were re-called with MiXCR into one record per CDR3 protein. The repertoire holds more than 500,000 distinct CDR3 sequences, with about 15% as singletons. The CDR3 has 14 amino acids. Germline CDR1 and CDR2: MGHDK and SYGVNS. The ends were cut back, 4 bases at V and 3 bases at J, with 13 bases in the middle. Study-wide results and caveats: Most thyroid-expanded clonotypes above 0.001 were also found in blood.

The gene calls are TRBV25-1 and TRBJ2-7, with D tentatively TRBD1 or TRBD2 (5 bases each). The sample consisted of blood. The clonotype was recovered from a middle-aged woman with Graves' ophthalmopathy. CDR3 sequence: CASSGTGRGYEQYF. DNA for the CDR3: TGTGCCAGCAGTGGTACAGGACGGGGCTACGAGCAGTACTTC.